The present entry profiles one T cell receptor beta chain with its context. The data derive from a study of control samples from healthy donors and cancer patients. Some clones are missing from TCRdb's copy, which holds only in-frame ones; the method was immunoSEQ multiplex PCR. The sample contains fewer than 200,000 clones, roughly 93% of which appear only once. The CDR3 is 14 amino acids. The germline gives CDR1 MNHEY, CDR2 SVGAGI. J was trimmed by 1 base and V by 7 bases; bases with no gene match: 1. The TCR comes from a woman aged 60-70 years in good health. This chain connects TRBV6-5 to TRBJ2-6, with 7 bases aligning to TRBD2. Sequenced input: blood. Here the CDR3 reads CASTGGSGANVLTF. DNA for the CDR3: TGTGCCAGCACGGGAGGTTCTGGGGCCAACGTCCTGACTTTC.